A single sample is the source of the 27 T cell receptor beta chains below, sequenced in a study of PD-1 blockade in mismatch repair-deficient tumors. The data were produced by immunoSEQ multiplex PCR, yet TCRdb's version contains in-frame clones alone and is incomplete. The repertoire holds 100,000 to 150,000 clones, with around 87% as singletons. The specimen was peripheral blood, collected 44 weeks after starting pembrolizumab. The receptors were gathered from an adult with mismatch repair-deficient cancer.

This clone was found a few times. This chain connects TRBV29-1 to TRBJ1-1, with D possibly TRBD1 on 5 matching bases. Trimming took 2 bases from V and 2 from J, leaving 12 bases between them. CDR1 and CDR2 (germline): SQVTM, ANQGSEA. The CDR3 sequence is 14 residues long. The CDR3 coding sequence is TGCAGCGTTGAATATCGGACAAGTAACACTGAAGCTTTCTTT. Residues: CSVEYRTSNTEAFF.

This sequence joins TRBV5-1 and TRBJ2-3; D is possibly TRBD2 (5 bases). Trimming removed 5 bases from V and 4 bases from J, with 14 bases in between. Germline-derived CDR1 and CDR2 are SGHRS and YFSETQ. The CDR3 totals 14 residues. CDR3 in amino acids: CASSRTGGSDTQYF. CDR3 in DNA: TGCGCCAGCAGTCGGACTGGAGGATCAGATACGCAGTATTTT.

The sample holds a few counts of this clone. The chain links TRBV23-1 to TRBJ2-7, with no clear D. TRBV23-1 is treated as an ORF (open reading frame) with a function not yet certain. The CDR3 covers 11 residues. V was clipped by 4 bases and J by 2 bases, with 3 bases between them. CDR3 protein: CASSPPYEQYF. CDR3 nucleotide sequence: TGCGCCAGCAGTCCACCCTACGAGCAGTACTTC.

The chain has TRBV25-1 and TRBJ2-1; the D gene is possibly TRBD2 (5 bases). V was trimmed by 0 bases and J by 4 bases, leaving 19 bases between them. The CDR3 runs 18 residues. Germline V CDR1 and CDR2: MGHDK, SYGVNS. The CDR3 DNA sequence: TGTGCCAGCAGTGAATATTCCCGGGGATTAAGGGTTTACAATGAGCAGTTCTTC. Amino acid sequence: CASSEYSRGLRVYNEQFF.

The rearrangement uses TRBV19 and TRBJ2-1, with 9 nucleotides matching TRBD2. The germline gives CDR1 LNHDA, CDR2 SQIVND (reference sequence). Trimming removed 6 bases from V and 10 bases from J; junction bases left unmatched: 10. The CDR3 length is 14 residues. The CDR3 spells CASSVAGVAEEQFF. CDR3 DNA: TGTGCCAGTAGCGTAGCGGGAGTGGCCGAAGAGCAGTTCTTC.

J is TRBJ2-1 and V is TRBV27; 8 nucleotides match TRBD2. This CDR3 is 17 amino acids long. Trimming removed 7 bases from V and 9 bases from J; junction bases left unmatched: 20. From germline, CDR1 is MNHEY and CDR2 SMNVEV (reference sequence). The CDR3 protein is CASTEIQAGERFSEQFF. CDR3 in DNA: TGTGCCAGCACCGAAATTCAAGCGGGAGAGAGGTTCAGTGAGCAGTTCTTC.

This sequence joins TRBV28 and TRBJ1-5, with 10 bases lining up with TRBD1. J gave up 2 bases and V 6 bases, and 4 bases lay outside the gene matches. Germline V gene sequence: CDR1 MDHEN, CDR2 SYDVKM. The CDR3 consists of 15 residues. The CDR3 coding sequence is TGTGCCAGCAGGGGGACAGGGGCTGGCAATCAGCCCCAGCATTTT. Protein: CASRGTGAGNQPQHF.

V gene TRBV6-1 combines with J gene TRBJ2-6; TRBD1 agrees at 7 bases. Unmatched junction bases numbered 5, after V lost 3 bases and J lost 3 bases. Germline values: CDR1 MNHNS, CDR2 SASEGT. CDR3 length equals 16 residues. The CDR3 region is CASSDETGSGANVLTF. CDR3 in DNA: TGTGCCAGCAGTGACGAGACAGGGAGTGGGGCCAACGTCCTGACTTTC.

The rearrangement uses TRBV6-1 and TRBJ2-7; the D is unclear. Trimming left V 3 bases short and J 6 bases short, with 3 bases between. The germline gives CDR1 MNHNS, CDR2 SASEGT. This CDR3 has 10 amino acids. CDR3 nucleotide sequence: TGTGCCAGCAGTGAGGGCGAGCAGTACTTC. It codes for CASSEGEQYF.

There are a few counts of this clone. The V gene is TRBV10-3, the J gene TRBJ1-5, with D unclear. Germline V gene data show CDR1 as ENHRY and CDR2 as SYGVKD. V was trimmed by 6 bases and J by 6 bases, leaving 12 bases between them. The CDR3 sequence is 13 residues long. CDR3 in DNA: TGTGCCATCAGAGGACGTGTAGGTCAGCCCCAGCATTTT. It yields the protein CAIRGRVGQPQHF.

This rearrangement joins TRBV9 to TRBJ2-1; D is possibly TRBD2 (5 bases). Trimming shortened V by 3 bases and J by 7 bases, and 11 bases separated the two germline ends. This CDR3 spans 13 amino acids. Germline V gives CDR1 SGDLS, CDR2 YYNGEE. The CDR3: CASSAGLTNEQFF. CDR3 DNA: TGTGCCAGCAGCGCAGGACTGACGAATGAGCAGTTCTTC.

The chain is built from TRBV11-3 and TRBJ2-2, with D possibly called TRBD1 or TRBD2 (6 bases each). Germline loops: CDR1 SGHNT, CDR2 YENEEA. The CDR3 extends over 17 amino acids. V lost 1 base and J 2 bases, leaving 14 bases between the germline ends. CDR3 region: CASSLGGGTANTGELFF. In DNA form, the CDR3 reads TGTGCCAGCAGCTTAGGAGGGGGGACTGCTAACACCGGGGAGCTGTTTTTT. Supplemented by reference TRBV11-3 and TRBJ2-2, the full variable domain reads EAGVVQSPRYKIIEKKQPVAFWCNPISGHNTLYWYLQNLGQGPELLIRYENEEAVDDSQLPKDRFSAERLKGVDSTLKIQPAELGDSAVYLCASSLGGGTANTGELFFGEGSRLTVL.

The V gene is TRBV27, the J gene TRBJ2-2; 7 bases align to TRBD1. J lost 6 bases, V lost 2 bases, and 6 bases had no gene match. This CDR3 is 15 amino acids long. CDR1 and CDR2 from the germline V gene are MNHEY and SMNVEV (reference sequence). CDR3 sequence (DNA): TGTGCCAGCAGTTTAAGAAGGGGGCCGGCCGGGGAGCTGTTTTTT. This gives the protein CASSLRRGPAGELFF.

The CDR3 is CASSSPQGAKNIQYF. The CDR3 nucleotides read TGTGCCAGCAGCTCCCCACAGGGGGCCAAAAACATTCAGTACTTC. The chain uses TRBV7-2 and TRBJ2-4; TRBD1 aligns across 7 bases. J lost 1 base, V lost 4 bases, and 4 bases had no gene match. The CDR3 contains 15 residues. CDR1 and CDR2 (germline): SGHTA, FQGNSA.

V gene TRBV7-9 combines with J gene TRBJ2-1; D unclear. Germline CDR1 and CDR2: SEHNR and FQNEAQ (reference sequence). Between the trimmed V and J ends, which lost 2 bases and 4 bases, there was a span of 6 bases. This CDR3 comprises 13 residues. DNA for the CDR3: TGTGCCAGCAGCTTAACGCTGTACAATGAGCAGTTCTTC. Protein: CASSLTLYNEQFF.

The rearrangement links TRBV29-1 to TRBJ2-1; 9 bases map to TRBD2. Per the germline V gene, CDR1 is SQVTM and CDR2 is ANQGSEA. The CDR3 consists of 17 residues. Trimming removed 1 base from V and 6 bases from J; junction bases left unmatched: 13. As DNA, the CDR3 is TGCAGCGTTGAAGGGCCCTTAGCGGGAGTTTTGGGCAATGAGCAGTTCTTC. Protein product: CSVEGPLAGVLGNEQFF.

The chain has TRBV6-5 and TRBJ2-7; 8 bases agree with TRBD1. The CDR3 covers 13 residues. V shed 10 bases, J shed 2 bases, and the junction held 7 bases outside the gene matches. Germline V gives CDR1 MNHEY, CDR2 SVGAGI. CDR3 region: CATADRDTYEQYF. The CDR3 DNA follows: TGTGCCACTGCGGACAGGGATACCTACGAGCAGTACTTC.

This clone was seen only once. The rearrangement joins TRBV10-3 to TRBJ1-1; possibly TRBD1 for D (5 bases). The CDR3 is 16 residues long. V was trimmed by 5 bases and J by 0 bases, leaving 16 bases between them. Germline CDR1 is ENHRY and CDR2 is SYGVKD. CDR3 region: CAISSSTTEMNTEAFF. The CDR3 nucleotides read TGTGCCATCAGTTCTTCCACGACAGAGATGAACACTGAAGCTTTCTTT.

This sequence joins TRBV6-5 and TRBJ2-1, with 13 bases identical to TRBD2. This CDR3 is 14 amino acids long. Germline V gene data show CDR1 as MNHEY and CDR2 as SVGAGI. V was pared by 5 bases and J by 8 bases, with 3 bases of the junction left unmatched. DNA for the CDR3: TGTGCCAGCAGTCAGACTAGCGGGAGGCATGAGCAGTTCTTC. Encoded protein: CASSQTSGRHEQFF.

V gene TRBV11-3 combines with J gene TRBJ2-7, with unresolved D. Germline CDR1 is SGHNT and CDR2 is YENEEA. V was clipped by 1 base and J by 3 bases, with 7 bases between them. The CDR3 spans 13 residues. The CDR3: CASSLVEFYEQYF. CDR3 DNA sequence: TGTGCCAGCAGCTTAGTAGAGTTCTACGAGCAGTACTTC.

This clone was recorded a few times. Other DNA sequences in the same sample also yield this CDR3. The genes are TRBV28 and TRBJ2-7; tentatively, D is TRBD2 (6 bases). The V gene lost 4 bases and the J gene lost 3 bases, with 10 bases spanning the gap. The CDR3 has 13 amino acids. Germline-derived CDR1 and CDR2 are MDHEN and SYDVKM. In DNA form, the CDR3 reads TGTGCCAGCAGTTGGCGGGGAAGCTACGAGCAGTACTTC. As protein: CASSWRGSYEQYF.

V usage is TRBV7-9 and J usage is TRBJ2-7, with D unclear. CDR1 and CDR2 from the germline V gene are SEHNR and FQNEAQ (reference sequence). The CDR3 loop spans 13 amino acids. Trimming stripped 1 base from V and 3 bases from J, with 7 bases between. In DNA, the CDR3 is TGTGCCAGCAGCTTAGACGCCCACTACGAGCAGTACTTC. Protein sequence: CASSLDAHYEQYF.

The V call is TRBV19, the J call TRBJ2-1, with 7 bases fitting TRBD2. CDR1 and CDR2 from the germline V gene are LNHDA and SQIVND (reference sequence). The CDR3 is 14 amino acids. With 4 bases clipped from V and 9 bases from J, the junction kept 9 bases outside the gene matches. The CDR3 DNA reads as TGTGCCAGTAGTACCAGTACTAGCGCAGGTGAGCAGTTCTTC. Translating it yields CASSTSTSAGEQFF.

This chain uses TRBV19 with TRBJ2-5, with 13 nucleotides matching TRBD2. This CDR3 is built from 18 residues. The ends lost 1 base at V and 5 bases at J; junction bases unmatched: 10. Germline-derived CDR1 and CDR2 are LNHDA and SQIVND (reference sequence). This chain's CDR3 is CASSIGRTSGSPGETQYF. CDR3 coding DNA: TGTGCCAGTAGTATAGGAAGGACTAGCGGGAGTCCCGGGGAGACCCAGTACTTC. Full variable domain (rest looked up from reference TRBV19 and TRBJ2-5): DGGITQSPKYLFRKEGQNVTLSCEQNLNHDAMYWYRQDPGQGLRLIYYSQIVNDFQKGDIAEGYSVSREKKESFPLTVTSAQKNPTAFYLCASSIGRTSGSPGETQYFGPGTRLLVL.

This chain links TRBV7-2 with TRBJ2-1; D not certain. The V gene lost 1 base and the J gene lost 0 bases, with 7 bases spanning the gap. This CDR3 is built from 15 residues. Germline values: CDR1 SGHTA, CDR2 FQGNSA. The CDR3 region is CASSLDESSYNEQFF. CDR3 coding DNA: TGTGCCAGCAGCTTAGACGAGAGCTCCTACAATGAGCAGTTCTTC. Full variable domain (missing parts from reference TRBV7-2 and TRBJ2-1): GAGVSQSPSNKVTEKGKDVELRCDPISGHTALYWYRQSLGQGLEFLIYFQGNSAPDKSGLPSDRFSAERTGGSVSTLTIQRTQQEDSAVYLCASSLDESSYNEQFFGPGTRLTVL.

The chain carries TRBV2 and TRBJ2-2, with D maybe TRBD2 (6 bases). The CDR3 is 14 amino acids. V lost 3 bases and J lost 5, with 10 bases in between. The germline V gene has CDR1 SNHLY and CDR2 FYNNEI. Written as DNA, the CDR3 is TGTGCCAGCAGTGACGATAGCGGTACCGGGGAGCTGTTTTTT. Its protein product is CASSDDSGTGELFF.

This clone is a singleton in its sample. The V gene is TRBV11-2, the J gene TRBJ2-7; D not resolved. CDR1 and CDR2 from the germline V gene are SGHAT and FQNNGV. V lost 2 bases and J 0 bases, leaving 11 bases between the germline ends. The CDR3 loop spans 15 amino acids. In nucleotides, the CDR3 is TGTGCCAGCAGCTTATCAGACGGAAACTCCTACGAGCAGTACTTC. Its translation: CASSLSDGNSYEQYF.